The 8 T cell receptor beta chains presented below share a single source sample, sequenced in a study of blood T cells in healthy people across ages. Together with a sample-barcoded 5' primer, a J-beta primer mix was included in a second PCR lasting about 6 to 12 cycles. TCRdb analysed the 5' RACE reads with MiXCR anew, one entry per CDR3 protein. The sample holds 1.8 million or so distinct CDR3 sequences, about 39% seen once. Material for sequencing was blood. These receptor sequences come from a human donor in good health.

This clonotype occurred a few times. This chain uses TRBV6-5 with TRBJ1-2; D is perhaps TRBD1 (5 bases). Deletions cut 7 bases from V and 4 bases from J, with 19 bases between. The CDR3 contains 15 residues. Germline values: CDR1 MNHEY, CDR2 SVGAGI. CDR3: CASTPQLGAGYGYTF. As DNA, the CDR3 is TGTGCCAGCACCCCACAGTTAGGGGCGGGCTATGGCTACACCTTC.

The chain recombines TRBV28 with TRBJ2-5, with 8 bases aligning to TRBD1. The closer fit of TRBJ2-7 to the DNA end suggests the J call may be wrong. CDR3 length: 16 residues. CDR1 MDHEN and CDR2 SYDVKM come from the germline V gene. The CDR3 DNA follows: TGTGCCAGCAGTTTAGGTTTAGGACAGGGTGCCTACGAGCAGTACTTC. It translates to CASSLGLGQGAYEQYF.

V and J are TRBV29-1 and TRBJ1-2; tentatively, D is TRBD1 (5 bases). V was trimmed by 7 bases and J by 4 bases, leaving 16 bases between them. CDR3 length: 13 amino acids. Germline lookup yields CDR1 SQVTM and CDR2 ANQGSEA. The CDR3 DNA reads as TGCAGCGGGGGCTCGGGGCAATCCTATGGCTACACCTTC. Amino acids: CSGGSGQSYGYTF.

J is TRBJ1-1 and V is TRBV7-3, with D unresolved. Germline CDR1 reads SGHTA; CDR2 reads FQGTGA. V was trimmed by 8 bases and J by 1 base, leaving 11 bases between them. The CDR3 loop spans 13 amino acids. The CDR3 is CASALAGNTEAFF. Written as DNA, the CDR3 is TGTGCCAGCGCACTTGCCGGGAACACTGAAGCTTTCTTT. Supplemented by reference TRBV7-3 and TRBJ1-1, the full variable domain reads GAGVSQTPSNKVTEKGKYVELRCDPISGHTALYWYRQSLGQGPEFLIYFQGTGAADDSGLPNDRFFAVRPEGSVSTLKIQRTERGDSAVYLCASALAGNTEAFFGQGTRLTVV.

The CDR3 here is CASMRGANEQYF. CDR3 DNA sequence: TGTGCCAGCATGCGGGGGGCCAACGAGCAGTACTTC. The chain employs TRBV6-5 and TRBJ2-7, with 8 bases aligning to TRBD2. Germline values: CDR1 MNHEY, CDR2 SVGAGI. The CDR3 runs to 12 residues. J was trimmed by 5 bases and V by 7 bases; bases with no gene match: 4.

The chain recombines TRBV20-1 with TRBJ2-1, with D possibly being TRBD1 (5 bases). The V gene lost 3 bases and the J gene lost 6 bases, with 12 bases spanning the gap. CDR1 and CDR2 from the germline V gene are DFQATT and SNEGSKA (reference sequence). The CDR3 totals 13 residues. The DNA of the CDR3 is TGCAGTGCTAGGAGACAGACCAGCAATGAGCAGTTCTTC. The encoded protein is CSARRQTSNEQFF.

V usage is TRBV12-3 or TRBV12-4 and J usage is TRBJ2-6; no clear D gene. V was pared by 3 bases and J by 2 bases, with 11 bases between. This CDR3 is built from 16 residues. Here the CDR3 reads CASSFTDGTGANVLTF. CDR3 sequence (DNA): TGTGCCAGCAGTTTCACCGACGGCACTGGGGCCAACGTCCTGACTTTC.

This clonotype was found a few times. The rearrangement links TRBV20-1 to TRBJ2-7, with D perhaps matching TRBD2 (6 bases). Germline CDR1 and CDR2: DFQATT and SNEGSKA (reference sequence). V shed 3 bases and J shed 3 bases, with 24 bases lying between them. CDR3 length equals 17 residues. The CDR3 reads CSASWQRANRRDYEQYF. Written as DNA, the CDR3 is TGCAGTGCTAGTTGGCAGCGGGCCAACCGGCGGGACTACGAGCAGTACTTC.